This entry is about one T cell receptor beta chain. At the DNA level, this CDR3 is encoded by other sequences in the same sample as well. The data were taken from a study of blood T cell repertoires in COVID-19. About the study: In each case, the material was cDNA or gDNA derived from T cells, B-cell-depleted T cells, or PBMCs.

Authors' analysis steps: Reference gene primer amplification in the assay estimated nucleated cell counts. TCRdb's table, derived via immunoSEQ multiplex PCR, lists solely in-frame clones and lacks some. The DNA was the basis for D and trimming; V, J and clone size are from that table. Of roughly 130,000 clones listed, 84% were seen once; the top ten hold 4.5% to 6%. Cohort placement rested on clinical history that participants reported themselves. Sequencing was performed on PBMCs or T cells enriched from blood (not recorded which). The receptor was derived from a man between 35 and 55 years old with acute COVID-19.

CDR3 loop: CASSLDRNQETQYF. The DNA for the CDR3 is TGTGCCAGCAGCTTAGACAGGAACCAAGAGACCCAGTACTTC. The genes are TRBV7-2 and TRBJ2-5; D may be TRBD1 (5 bases). The CDR3 covers 14 residues. In germline, CDR1 is SGHTA, CDR2 FQGNSA. V was clipped by 1 base and J by 0 bases, with 6 bases between them.